The 18 T cell receptor beta chains below all came from one sample that was sequenced in a study of glioma-infiltrating T cells after dendritic cell vaccination (dated by TCRdb to the mid-2010s). Library method: the immunoSEQ multiplex PCR assay. TCRdb limited this immuneACCESS table to in-frame rearrangements with V and J called. A share of clones is missing; checked studies link under half to unresolved V genes, and the rest is unexplained. This sample comprises tens of thousands of clones, around 86% of them detected only once. Under 10% of the sample is taken by the ten largest. Material: blood, obtained before dendritic cell vaccination. The receptor source for this set is a human donor with glioblastoma.

This chain connects TRBV11-2 to TRBJ2-2; TRBD2 matches 8 bases. This CDR3 has 17 residues. Trimming cost V 4 bases and J 2 bases; bases outside gene matches: 9. Germline V gives CDR1 SGHAT, CDR2 FQNNGV. The CDR3 loop reads CASSSRVAGRNTGELFF. As DNA, the CDR3 is TGTGCCAGCAGCTCGCGAGTAGCGGGGCGAAACACCGGGGAGCTGTTTTTT.

The chain links TRBV6-5 to TRBJ1-2; TRBD1 is a possible D gene (6 bases). CDR1 and CDR2 from the germline V gene are MNHEY and SVGAGI. V lost 5 bases and J lost 4, with 14 bases in between. The CDR3 contains 14 residues. CDR3 protein: CASSPAGTSYGYTF. The CDR3 DNA reads as TGTGCCAGCAGTCCAGCCGGGACAAGCTATGGCTACACCTTC.

V gene TRBV4-1 combines with J gene TRBJ2-3, with 10 bases aligning to TRBD2. The length of the CDR3 is 17 residues. Trimming cost V 2 bases and J 2 bases; bases outside gene matches: 7. Germline CDR1 is MGHRA and CDR2 is YSYEKL. The CDR3 sequence: CASSQSEAGGPTDTQYF. CDR3 coding DNA: TGCGCCAGCAGCCAATCAGAAGCGGGGGGGCCCACAGATACGCAGTATTTT.

The chain carries TRBV28 and TRBJ1-1, with a possible D match to TRBD1 (6 bases). Germline loops: CDR1 MDHEN, CDR2 SYDVKM. The CDR3 contains 16 residues. Trimming removed 6 bases from V and 0 bases from J, with 17 bases in between. CDR3 in amino acids: CASRDRGARLNTEAFF. Here the CDR3 DNA reads TGTGCCAGCAGAGACCGGGGGGCGAGGTTGAACACTGAAGCTTTCTTT.

The V and J genes are TRBV7-9 and TRBJ1-2; D ambiguous. The CDR3 has 14 amino acids. The V gene lost 5 bases and the J gene lost 7 bases, with 17 bases spanning the gap. Germline CDR1 SEHNR, CDR2 FQNEAQ (reference sequence). The CDR3 reads CASSPPPGILGYTF. CDR3 nucleotides: TGTGCCAGCAGCCCTCCTCCAGGTATCCTTGGCTACACCTTC.

The chain is built from TRBV6-6 and TRBJ1-1; D remains ambiguous. The CDR3 length is 13 residues. Looked up from germline, CDR1 is MNHNY and CDR2 is SVGAGI (reference sequence). Trimming pared 4 bases from V and 5 bases from J, leaving 11 bases between. CDR3 amino acids: CASSSGRGTEAFF. CDR3 nucleotides: TGTGCCAGCAGTTCCGGCCGGGGAACTGAAGCTTTCTTT.

V gene TRBV28 combines with J gene TRBJ2-1; 10 positions agree with TRBD1. J was trimmed by 5 bases and V by 2 bases; bases with no gene match: 3. The germline gives CDR1 MDHEN, CDR2 SYDVKM. This CDR3 has 15 amino acids. The CDR3 spells CASSLGTGVNNEQFF. As DNA, the CDR3 is TGTGCCAGCAGTTTAGGGACAGGGGTCAACAATGAGCAGTTCTTC.

DNA of the CDR3: TGTGCCAGCAGGGACAATGAGAACACTGAAGCTTTCTTT. Amino acids: CASRDNENTEAFF. The rearrangement joins TRBV2 to TRBJ1-1, with a tentative D call TRBD1 (5 bases). The ends were cut back, 6 bases at V and 1 base at J, with 9 bases in the middle. The CDR3 loop spans 13 amino acids. CDR1 SNHLY and CDR2 FYNNEI come from the germline V gene.

The chain employs TRBV2 and TRBJ2-5; D is undetermined. The CDR3 sequence is 13 residues long. Germline V gene sequence: CDR1 SNHLY, CDR2 FYNNEI. Trimming took 8 bases from V and 5 from J, leaving 15 bases between them. The CDR3 DNA sequence: TGTGCCAGCCTCATAGTCTCCGGGGAGACCCAGTACTTC. It translates to CASLIVSGETQYF.

This clone was observed a few times. V and J are TRBV7-9 and TRBJ1-5, with 9 nucleotides matching TRBD1. This CDR3 region has 16 residues. From germline, CDR1 is SEHNR and CDR2 FQNEAQ (reference sequence). V gave up 5 bases and J gave up 7 bases; unmatched junction bases: 12. In nucleotides, the CDR3 is TGTGCCAGCAGCCGCGCGGGACAGGGTGGGGAACAGCCCCAGCATTTT. Translated: CASSRAGQGGEQPQHF. Full variable domain (rest looked up from reference TRBV7-9 and TRBJ1-5): DTGVSQNPRHKITKRGQNVTFRCDPISEHNRLYWYRQTLGQGPEFLTYFQNEAQLEKSRLLSDRFSAERPKGSFSTLEIQRTEQGDSAMYLCASSRAGQGGEQPQHFGDGTRLSIL.

This chain joins TRBV19 and TRBJ1-5; unclear D gene. The germline V gene has CDR1 LNHDA and CDR2 SQIVND (reference sequence). V lost 4 bases and J lost 3, with 19 bases in between. The CDR3 has 17 residues. CDR3 loop: CASSTSTFVQDNQPQHF. CDR3 in DNA: TGTGCCAGTAGTACTTCGACCTTCGTCCAGGACAATCAGCCCCAGCATTTT.

The chain links TRBV5-1 to TRBJ1-2; 10 nucleotides match TRBD1. CDR1 and CDR2 from the germline V gene are SGHRS and YFSETQ. The CDR3 runs 15 residues. J gave up 5 bases and V 4 bases, and 8 bases lay outside the gene matches. The CDR3 coding sequence is TGCGCCAGCAGCGGAGGACAGGGGGGAACTTATGGCTACACCTTC. This encodes CASSGGQGGTYGYTF.

The J gene is TRBJ2-1, the V gene TRBV28; the D gene is possibly TRBD1 (6 bases). Germline V gives CDR1 MDHEN, CDR2 SYDVKM. The CDR3 is 12 residues long. Trimming shortened V by 8 bases and J by 8 bases, and 13 bases separated the two germline ends. CDR3 in DNA: TGTGCCAGCTCAAGGGGGTTTGATGAGCAGTTCTTC. This gives the protein CASSRGFDEQFF.

V gene TRBV11-2 combines with J gene TRBJ1-6; 7 nucleotides line up with TRBD1. The V and J ends lost 0 bases and 5 bases, in that order; junction bases with no gene match: 1. The CDR3 has 15 residues. Germline-derived CDR1 and CDR2 are SGHAT and FQNNGV. The CDR3 sequence: CASSLEGQNNSPLHF. In DNA, the CDR3 is TGTGCCAGCAGCTTAGAGGGACAGAATAATTCACCCCTCCACTTT.

The gene calls are TRBV30 and TRBJ1-2; TRBD1 matches 7 bases. The CDR3 is 14 amino acids. The ends lost 0 bases at V and 7 bases at J; junction bases unmatched: 8. CDR1 GTSNPN and CDR2 SVGIG come from the germline V gene (reference sequence). The CDR3 region is CAWSVRGTVIGYTF. The CDR3 region has the DNA TGTGCCTGGAGTGTAAGGGGGACAGTTATTGGCTACACCTTC.

This clone appeared many times. This chain connects TRBV7-2 to TRBJ1-3; 7 bases agree with TRBD1. The junction had 7 bases not matched to a gene; V was cut back by 2 bases and J by 0 bases. This CDR3 is 17 amino acids long. The germline CDR1 and CDR2 sequences are SGHTA and FQGNSA. The CDR3 bases are TGTGCCAGCAGCTTAACAGGGGCTCTTCACTCTGGAAACACCATATATTTT. The encoded protein is CASSLTGALHSGNTIYF. The full variable domain, in which reference TRBV7-2 and TRBJ1-3 provide the parts outside the CDR3, is GAGVSQSPSNKVTEKGKDVELRCDPISGHTALYWYRQSLGQGLEFLIYFQGNSAPDKSGLPSDRFSAERTGGSVSTLTIQRTQQEDSAVYLCASSLTGALHSGNTIYFGEGSWLTVV.

V and J are TRBV6-5 and TRBJ1-1; possibly TRBD1 for D (5 bases). V was shortened by 2 bases and J by 2 bases, with 6 bases between the two germline ends. The CDR3 has 13 amino acids. Germline assignment: CDR1 MNHEY and CDR2 SVGAGI. The CDR3 reads CASSYQGNTEAFF. DNA for the CDR3: TGTGCCAGCAGTTACCAGGGAAACACTGAAGCTTTCTTT.

The chain carries TRBV4-1 and TRBJ2-7; 8 bases line up with TRBD1. The germline gives CDR1 MGHRA, CDR2 YSYEKL. V trimming: 1 base; J trimming: 2 bases; junction bases outside the gene matches: 4. The CDR3 has 15 amino acids. As DNA, the CDR3 is TGCGCCAGCAGCCAAGTCCGACAGGGGACCTACGAGCAGTACTTC. Amino acid sequence: CASSQVRQGTYEQYF.